A single sample gave rise to the 18 T cell receptor beta chains below, sequenced in a study of T cells after yellow fever vaccination. TCRdb redid the calling of the 5' RACE reads with MiXCR, one entry per CDR3 protein. The top ten hold less than 0.55% of the sample, which has about 260,000 distinct CDR3 sequences, approximately 13% seen once. The sequences come from CD4+ T cells sorted from PBMCs, collected 45 days after the yellow fever booster vaccination. The receptors shown here come from a man aged 25 to 40 who received the YFV17D yellow fever vaccine.

Points on this clonotype: An end of the junction does not agree with germline; a read error may underlie this. The chain is built from TRBV5-6 and TRBJ2-1; 11 bases line up with TRBD2. There are 16 residues in the CDR3. Germline CDR1 is SGHDT and CDR2 is YYEEEE. The CDR3 nucleotides are TGTGGCAGCAGCCCCACTAGCGGGAGACTCAACAATGAGCAGTTCTTC. Protein sequence: CGSSPTSGRLNNEQFF.

The chain joins TRBV5-4 to TRBJ2-7, with TRBD1 matching over 8 bases. CDR3 length equals 14 residues. Germline CDR1 reads SGHNT; CDR2 reads YYREEE (reference sequence). The ends lost 3 bases at V and 4 bases at J; junction bases unmatched: 6. The CDR3 region has the DNA TGTGCCAGCAGCTCTGGACAGGGATTTTACGAGCAGTACTTC. It yields the protein CASSSGQGFYEQYF.

The chain carries TRBV7-9 and TRBJ2-3; D perhaps matches TRBD2 (6 bases). V lost 6 bases and J lost 6, with 16 bases in between. This CDR3 comprises 14 residues. Germline-derived CDR1 and CDR2 are SEHNR and FQNEAQ (reference sequence). This CDR3 is CASSTGTGKDTQYF. The CDR3 coding sequence is TGTGCCAGCAGTACCGGGACTGGGAAGGATACGCAGTATTTT.

This clonotype was recorded a few times. CDR3 residues: CASSLGRTSLVGSGVTGELFF. The DNA of the CDR3 is TGTGCCAGCAGCTTAGGGCGGACTTCTCTGGTGGGTAGCGGGGTCACCGGGGAGCTGTTTTTT. The chain carries TRBV7-2 and TRBJ2-2; 8 positions match TRBD2. After removal of 1 base from V and 4 bases from J, the junction contained 20 bases not matched to a gene. The CDR3 covers 21 residues. The germline gives CDR1 SGHTA, CDR2 FQGNSA.

The J gene is TRBJ2-7, the V gene TRBV6-6; D ambiguous. Deletions cut 7 bases from V and 4 bases from J, with 14 bases between. Germline assignment: CDR1 MNHNY and CDR2 SVGAGI (reference sequence). The CDR3 is 13 residues long. The CDR3 DNA reads TGTGCCAGCACCCCAACCGGCAAGTACGAGCAGTACTTC. Encoded protein: CASTPTGKYEQYF.

This clonotype was counted at least ten times. The chain couples TRBV10-3 to TRBJ1-5; unclear D gene. CDR3 size: 14 residues. Germline V gene data show CDR1 as ENHRY and CDR2 as SYGVKD. With 0 bases removed from V and 7 bases from J, the gap between germline ends came to 10 bases. The chain's CDR3 is CAISESVSGQPQHF. CDR3 nucleotide sequence: TGTGCCATCAGTGAGTCAGTGTCGGGCCAGCCCCAGCATTTT.

The chain is built from TRBV6-2 or TRBV6-3 and TRBJ1-2; tentative D call: TRBD1 (5 bases). The CDR3 has 16 residues. Trimming left V 7 bases short and J 4 bases short, with 22 bases between. The germline V gene encodes CDR1 MNHEY and CDR2 SVGEGT. Written as DNA, the CDR3 is TGTGCCAGCATAGCTCTCAGGGCGGCGGGACGCTATGGCTACACCTTC. Amino acids: CASIALRAAGRYGYTF.

The sample holds a few counts of this clonotype. V usage is TRBV4-1 and J usage is TRBJ2-4; a possible D gene is TRBD1 (6 bases). V was cut by 0 bases and J by 5 bases, with 14 bases left in between. The CDR3 totals 16 residues. The germline V gene encodes CDR1 MGHRA and CDR2 YSYEKL. The CDR3 bases are TGCGCCAGCAGCCAAGAACCTATCAGGGGACAAAACATTCAGTACTTC. Protein sequence: CASSQEPIRGQNIQYF.

The genes are TRBV7-2 and TRBJ2-1, with 8 bases that match TRBD2. Trimming took 5 bases from V and 6 from J; bases not matched to a gene: 12. Germline assignment: CDR1 SGHTA and CDR2 FQGNSA. This CDR3 spans 16 amino acids. CDR3 loop: CASSPRRAGGFNEQFF. The DNA for the CDR3 is TGTGCCAGCAGCCCTCGTAGGGCGGGAGGCTTCAATGAGCAGTTCTTC.

This clonotype was seen more than once but under ten times. The gene calls are TRBV10-3 and TRBJ1-5; the D is unclear. This CDR3 region has 14 residues. The germline V gene has CDR1 ENHRY and CDR2 SYGVKD. The V end lost 3 bases, the J end lost 4 bases, and 10 bases lay between the germline ends. The CDR3 bases are TGTGCCATCAGTGATGCAGGTATTAATCAGCCCCAGCATTTT. This codes for CAISDAGINQPQHF.

This sequence joins TRBV15 and TRBJ2-3; tentatively, D is TRBD1 or TRBD2 (6 bases each). This CDR3 is 17 amino acids long. Trimming pared 0 bases from V and 3 bases from J, leaving 16 bases between. Germline V gene lookup returns CDR1 LNHNV and CDR2 YYDKDF (reference sequence). CDR3 sequence reads: CATSRDLGGRGTDTQYF. As DNA, the CDR3 is TGTGCCACCAGCAGAGATCTAGGGGGGAGAGGAACAGATACGCAGTATTTT.

The rearrangement links TRBV20-1 to TRBJ2-7, with TRBD2 matching over 9 bases. J gave up 5 bases and V 4 bases, and 6 bases lay outside the gene matches. The CDR3 is made up of 13 amino acids. CDR1 is DFQATT and CDR2 is SNEGSKA in the germline V gene (reference sequence). DNA of the CDR3: TGCAGTGCTAAGGGGACTAGCTTAGACGAGCAGTACTTC. This translates into CSAKGTSLDEQYF.

The rearrangement joins TRBV3-1 to TRBJ2-4; 8 bases map to TRBD2. Per germline, CDR1 LGHDT and CDR2 YNNKEL (reference sequence). Trimming cost V 1 base and J 9 bases; bases outside gene matches: 11. The length of the CDR3 is 16 residues. DNA of the CDR3: TGTGCCAGCAGCCAAGCGGGACTAGTGAACGTGGGCATTCAGTACTTC. It codes for CASSQAGLVNVGIQYF. Full variable domain (missing parts from reference TRBV3-1 and TRBJ2-4): DTAVSQTPKYLVTQMGNDKSIKCEQNLGHDTMYWYKQDSKKFLKIMFSYNNKELIINETVPNRFSPKSPDKAHLNLHINSLELGDSAVYFCASSQAGLVNVGIQYFGAGTRLSVL.

This clonotype was observed a few times. The chain's CDR3 is CASSYQTENTEAFF. CDR3 DNA: TGTGCCAGCAGTTACCAGACAGAGAACACTGAAGCTTTCTTT. The chain has TRBV6-2 or TRBV6-3 and TRBJ1-1, with a tentative D call TRBD1 (5 bases). Germline V gives CDR1 MNHEY, CDR2 SVGEGT. The V gene lost 2 bases and the J gene lost 1 base, with 8 bases spanning the gap. The CDR3 totals 14 residues.

The V and J genes are TRBV4-3 and TRBJ1-4; TRBD1 is a possible D gene (5 bases). The ends were cut back, 5 bases at V and 8 bases at J, with 12 bases in the middle. The CDR3 runs to 13 residues. Germline values: CDR1 LGHNA, CDR2 YSLEER. CDR3 nucleotides: TGCGCCAGCAGCGGTAAAGGGACCGAAAAACTGTTTTTT. Its translation is CASSGKGTEKLFF.

The chain couples TRBV11-1 to TRBJ2-6; D is ambiguous. The CDR3 runs to 18 residues. Trimming stripped 1 base from V and 0 bases from J, with 13 bases between. The germline gives CDR1 SGHAT, CDR2 FQDESV (reference sequence). CDR3 DNA: TGTGCCAGCAGCTTAGTTCCCACACCTTACTCTGGGGCCAACGTCCTGACTTTC. Its protein product is CASSLVPTPYSGANVLTF.

In its sample, this clonotype was seen a few times. The J gene is TRBJ2-7, the V gene TRBV6-5; 13 bases map to TRBD2. V shed 7 bases, J shed 4 bases, and the junction held 4 bases outside the gene matches. This CDR3 contains 14 residues. Looked up from germline, CDR1 is MNHEY and CDR2 is SVGAGI. This CDR3 is CASNRLAGGYEQYF. The DNA for the CDR3 is TGTGCCAGCAACCGACTAGCGGGAGGATACGAGCAGTACTTC.

Details on this clonotype: A read error may explain this, as a much larger clone is one base away. The chain links TRBV29-1 to TRBJ2-1, with 8 positions matching TRBD2. J lost 6 bases, V lost 7 bases, and 8 bases had no gene match. The germline gives CDR1 SQVTM, CDR2 ANQGSEA. CDR3 length equals 13 residues. The CDR3 loop reads CSAEREPGNEQFF. CDR3 DNA sequence: TGCAGCGCCGAGCGGGAGCCTGGCAATGAGCAGTTCTTC.